This T cell receptor (beta chain) was documented in a study of blood T cell repertoires in COVID-19. Study-level background: Samples came from the United States, Italy and Spain, spanning acute and convalescent COVID-19. T cells, B-cell-depleted T cells, or PBMCs provided the cDNA or gDNA that served as material.

Across under 25 US areas, participants ranged in age from about 18 to 89 years. The study assigned cohorts using participant-reported clinical history. Some clones are missing from TCRdb's copy, which holds only in-frame ones; the method was immunoSEQ multiplex PCR. The sample yields under 300,000 clones, about 89% seen once. The CDR3 totals 13 residues. V was shortened by 4 bases and J by 10 bases, with 16 bases between the two germline ends. The source is a woman between 40 and 50 years old who had recovered from COVID-19. The chain is built from TRBV12-3 or TRBV12-4 and TRBJ1-1; a weak D match, TRBD1 (5 bases). Sequenced: PBMCs or T cells enriched from blood (not recorded which). CDR3 sequence reads: CASSSYGGGGAFF. CDR3 bases: TGTGCCAGCAGTTCGTACGGGGGGGGTGGAGCTTTCTTT.